The clone carrying this T cell receptor (beta chain) was detected only once. Roughly 0.45 to 1 ug RNA was reverse transcribed with random hexamers. The TCR beta CDR3 was amplified by immunoSEQ multiplex PCR across 54 Vbeta, 13 Jbeta. In TCRdb, the immunoSEQ multiplex PCR reads were re-called with MiXCR into one record per CDR3 protein. The sample consists of about 83,000 distinct CDR3 sequences, approximately 96% of them appearing once. Trimming cost V 3 bases and J 4 bases, with 10 bases left between them. Germline values: CDR1 MNHEY, CDR2 SMNVEV (reference sequence). The CDR3 is 14 residues long. This entry is derived from a study of CD8 T cells in Susac syndrome. CD8+ and CD4+ blood T cells underwent TCR beta sequencing.

Sequenced material: CD8+ T cells from PBMCs. The clonotype comes from a human donor with Susac syndrome. The chain joins TRBV27 to TRBJ2-1; D is unresolved. The CDR3 region is CASSLESHYNEQFF. In DNA, the CDR3 is TGTGCCAGCAGTTTGGAGTCCCATTACAATGAGCAGTTCTTC.